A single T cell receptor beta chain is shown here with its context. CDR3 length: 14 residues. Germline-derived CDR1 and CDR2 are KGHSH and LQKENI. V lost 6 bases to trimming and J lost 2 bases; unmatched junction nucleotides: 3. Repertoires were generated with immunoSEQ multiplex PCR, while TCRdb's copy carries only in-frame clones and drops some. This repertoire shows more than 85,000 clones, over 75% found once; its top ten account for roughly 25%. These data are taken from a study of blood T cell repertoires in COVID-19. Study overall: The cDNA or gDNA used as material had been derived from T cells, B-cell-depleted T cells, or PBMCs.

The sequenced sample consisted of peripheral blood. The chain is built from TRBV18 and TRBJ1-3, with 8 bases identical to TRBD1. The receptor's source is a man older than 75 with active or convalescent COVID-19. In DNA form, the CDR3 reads TGTGCCAGCTCTTCGGGACAGGCTGGAAACACCATATATTTT. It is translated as CASSSGQAGNTIYF.